Listed below are T cell receptor beta chains from one sample, sequenced in a study of blood T cells in healthy people across ages. TCRdb recomputed calls from the 5' RACE reads with MiXCR, one row per CDR3 protein. Of roughly 1,100,000 distinct CDR3 sequences listed, approximately 25% are singletons. These data were also filed under a second study, of T cells of mothers and their children.

What was sequenced was blood. Receptors originate from a girl aged 2 to 9 in good health. Both conserved end residues are part of each CDR3. D genes are given only for firm matches. Not all rows give a size; the values are once, few, many and, for expanded clones, a class.

J	size	length	D	V	CDR3	DNA
TRBJ2-4	NA	12	NA	TRBV5-4	CASSAEAGIQYF	TGTGCCAGCAGCGCTGAGGCGGGCATTCAGTACTTC
TRBJ2-1	NA	15	TRBD1	TRBV6-1	CASSEEGASYNEQFF	TGTGCCAGCAGTGAAGAGGGGGCCTCCTACAATGAGCAGTTCTTC
TRBJ1-4	NA	16	TRBD1	TRBV4-2	CASSYRDRVFDEKLFF	TGTGCCAGCAGCTACCGGGACAGGGTCTTCGATGAAAAACTGTTTTTT
TRBJ2-3	NA	14	NA	TRBV12-3/TRBV12-4	CASSLGGFVDTQYF	TGTGCCAGCAGTTTAGGGGGATTTGTGGATACGCAGTATTTT
TRBJ2-5	few	14	TRBD2	TRBV11-1	CASSLVGGRGTQYF	TGTGCCAGCAGCTTAGTGGGGGGGAGAGGGACCCAGTACTTC
TRBJ1-1	few	15	TRBD1	TRBV7-9	CASSSLRGPTTEAFF	TGTGCCAGCAGCTCGTTAAGGGGGCCGACAACTGAAGCTTTCTTT
TRBJ1-2	NA	14	NA	TRBV9	CASSVDSSYNGYTF	TGTGCCAGCAGCGTAGATTCGTCGTACAACGGCTACACCTTC
TRBJ2-3	NA	16	TRBD2	TRBV29-1	CSVERSRGGAADTQYF	TGCAGCGTTGAAAGGTCGCGCGGGGGGGCCGCAGATACGCAGTATTTT
TRBJ1-2	many	13	TRBD1	TRBV20-1	CSPQRTGTYGYTF	TGCAGTCCCCAACGGACAGGGACCTATGGCTACACCTTC
TRBJ1-1	NA	15	NA	TRBV11-2	CASSLAPFGRREAFF	TGTGCCAGCAGCTTAGCTCCCTTCGGGCGCCGTGAAGCTTTCTTT
TRBJ2-1	many	12	TRBD2	TRBV29-1	CSVDVGGNEQFF	TGCAGCGTTGACGTGGGAGGGAATGAGCAGTTCTTC
TRBJ2-2	many	16	TRBD2	TRBV3-1	CASSGTSGAGAGELFF	TGTGCCAGCAGCGGGACTAGCGGTGCAGGGGCCGGGGAGCTGTTTTTT
TRBJ1-2	few	12	NA	TRBV3-1	CASSQGISLGTF	TGTGCCAGCAGCCAAGGTATCAGCTTGGGCACCTTC
TRBJ2-7	NA	11	NA	TRBV20-1	CSARRPGEQYF	TGCAGTGCGCGCCGCCCCGGAGAGCAGTACTTC
TRBJ2-1	NA	16	TRBD2	TRBV10-3	CAISERTGTMSNEQFF	TGTGCCATCAGTGAGAGGACCGGGACTATGTCCAATGAGCAGTTCTTC
TRBJ2-5	few	13	NA	TRBV20-1	CSARGWAEETQYF	TGCAGTGCTAGAGGTTGGGCGGAAGAGACCCAGTACTTC
TRBJ2-1	NA	15	NA	TRBV7-3	CASSSPGPRGNEQFF	TGTGCCAGCAGCTCGCCGGGCCCTAGGGGGAATGAGCAGTTCTTC
TRBJ2-7	NA	15	TRBD2	TRBV20-1	CSARASGRPSYEQYF	TGCAGTGCTAGAGCCAGCGGGAGGCCCTCCTACGAGCAGTACTTC
TRBJ2-1	NA	15	TRBD1	TRBV7-2	CASSLGGQGAHEQFF	TGTGCCAGCAGCTTAGGGGGACAGGGGGCGCATGAGCAGTTCTTC
TRBJ2-1	NA	13	TRBD2	TRBV12-3/TRBV12-4	CASSLGTSSEQFF	TGTGCCAGCAGTTTGGGGACTAGCAGCGAGCAGTTCTTC
TRBJ2-1	NA	14	NA	TRBV5-1	CASSSIHLANEQFF	TGCGCCAGCAGCTCCATCCACCTAGCTAATGAGCAGTTCTTC
TRBJ2-2	NA	17	TRBD2	TRBV4-1	CASSHIAGVVPTGELFF	TGCGCCAGCAGCCATATAGCGGGAGTGGTTCCGACCGGGGAGCTGTTTTTT
TRBJ2-1	NA	14	NA	TRBV20-1	CSARGVGLGVEQFF	TGCAGTGCTAGAGGGGTGGGCCTAGGGGTGGAGCAGTTCTTC
TRBJ1-1	few	15	TRBD1	TRBV11-2	CASSLDRPMNTEAFF	TGTGCCAGCAGCCTGGACAGGCCAATGAACACTGAAGCTTTCTTT
TRBJ1-2	NA	12	TRBD1	TRBV29-1	CSVGQPYYGYTF	TGCAGCGTGGGACAGCCCTATTATGGCTACACCTTC
TRBJ2-3	few	13	TRBD2	TRBV10-3	CATRAGATDTQYF	TGTGCCACCCGAGCGGGGGCCACAGATACGCAGTATTTT
TRBJ2-1	few	16	NA	TRBV29-1	CSVEGTVDYPTNEQFF	TGCAGCGTTGAAGGTACTGTGGACTACCCTACTAATGAGCAGTTCTTC
TRBJ1-1	NA	15	NA	TRBV5-6	CASSPTGGLNTEAFF	TGTGCCAGCAGCCCGACGGGGGGGCTGAACACTGAAGCTTTCTTT
TRBJ1-4	NA	13	NA	TRBV29-1	CSVTGGQDEKLFF	TGCAGCGTGACCGGGGGCCAGGATGAAAAACTGTTTTTT
TRBJ2-2	NA	14	NA	TRBV7-9	CASSPTSLTGELFF	TGTGCCAGCAGCCCCACTAGTTTGACCGGGGAGCTGTTTTTT
TRBJ1-2	NA	12	NA	TRBV20-1	CSATPISSGYTF	TGCAGTGCCACACCTATCAGTAGTGGCTACACCTTC
TRBJ2-5	NA	15	NA	TRBV12-3/TRBV12-4	CASTQGEGTGETQYF	TGTGCCAGCACCCAGGGTGAGGGCACTGGAGAGACCCAGTACTTC
TRBJ2-5	NA	17	NA	TRBV4-2	CASSHTSGGIKQGEQYF	TGTGCCAGCAGCCATACTAGCGGCGGAATCAAACAGGGGGAGCAGTACTTC
TRBJ1-1	few	14	TRBD1	TRBV6-6	CASSPGTGGLEAFF	TGTGCCAGCAGTCCCGGGACAGGGGGCCTTGAAGCTTTCTTT
TRBJ2-3	NA	14	NA	TRBV6-6	CASKLGQTTDTQYF	TGTGCCAGCAAACTGGGACAAACGACAGATACGCAGTATTTT
TRBJ1-4	NA	13	TRBD1	TRBV29-1	CSVQGAPNEKLFF	TGCAGCGTCCAGGGGGCCCCTAATGAAAAACTGTTTTTT
TRBJ2-3	few	16	TRBD2	TRBV11-2	CASSPGSSGGTDTQYF	TGTGCCAGCAGCCCTGGATCTAGCGGGGGCACAGATACGCAGTATTTT
TRBJ2-2	few	15	NA	TRBV28	CASSSLDRNTGELFF	TGTGCCAGCAGTTCGTTGGACAGGAACACCGGGGAGCTGTTTTTT
TRBJ2-5	NA	15	NA	TRBV5-4	CASSPAMDAQETQYF	TGTGCCAGCAGCCCTGCGATGGACGCACAAGAGACCCAGTACTTC
TRBJ2-5	few	14	NA	TRBV29-1	CSVKLGDIGETQYF	TGCAGCGTCAAACTGGGGGACATCGGAGAGACCCAGTACTTC
TRBJ1-2	few	14	NA	TRBV29-1	CSVDPFIPNYGYTF	TGCAGCGTGGACCCATTCATACCCAACTATGGCTACACCTTC
TRBJ2-5	NA	13	NA	TRBV6-5	CASRTPGKGEQYF	TGTGCCAGCAGGACTCCGGGGAAAGGGGAGCAGTACTTC
TRBJ2-5	NA	16	NA	TRBV4-1	CASSQESGVDRGTQYF	TGCGCCAGCAGCCAAGAATCGGGGGTAGACCGAGGGACCCAGTACTTC
TRBJ1-2	NA	13	NA	TRBV12-3/TRBV12-4	CASSANPGGGYTF	TGTGCCAGCAGTGCCAACCCCGGGGGCGGCTACACCTTC